These 2 T cell receptor beta chains were sequenced from one sample in a study of T-cell reconstitution after alpha-beta-depleted transplantation in children. Unique molecular identifiers tagged the TCRbeta library. TCRdb re-derived calls from the PCR reads in MiXCR, one entry per CDR3 protein. There are around 360,000 distinct CDR3 sequences in the sample; over 9% occur only once, and around 2.4% lies in the top ten. The material was PBMCs from the stem cell graft donor, obtained from the stem cell graft. All receptors come from a human donor who donated a stem cell graft to a child with acute lymphoblastic leukemia.

This clonotype was counted a few times. This chain links TRBV10-3 with TRBJ2-6; TRBD2 matches at 7 bases. The CDR3 consists of 17 residues. The J segment lost 2 bases and the V segment lost 0 bases, leaving 4 bases of the junction unmatched. Germline lookup yields CDR1 ENHRY and CDR2 SYGVKD. The CDR3 region has the DNA TGTGCCATCAGTGAGTCGGGAGGGTTGCCTGGGGCCAACGTCCTGACTTTC. Residues: CAISESGGLPGANVLTF.

This clonotype showed up just a few times. J is TRBJ2-7 and V is TRBV14; D gene uncertain. Germline CDR1 reads SGHDN; CDR2 reads FVKESK. V was trimmed by 1 base and J by 3 bases, leaving 13 bases between them. The CDR3 contains 15 residues. The CDR3 DNA is TGTGCCAGCAGCCAAGGGTATCTCGACCACTACGAGCAGTACTTC. Translated, it gives CASSQGYLDHYEQYF.